Sequencing of this T cell receptor (beta chain) was carried out in a study of shared clonotypes between healthy human individuals. The study, taken as a whole, reports: Sorted-subset samples were not fully sequenced, rarefaction indicated.

Donation came from healthy HIV-negative adults that had no recent acute infections or vaccinations. Only Caucasian adults living in Nashville, Tennessee served as donors. Splitting of CD4+ cells produced CD45RA+ naive and CD45RA-negative memory subsets. This table comes from immunoSEQ multiplex PCR, and its TCRdb copy is limited to in-frame clones, with some not included. Counted here are 2,500,000 or so clones, around nine tenths occurring once; the ten biggest clones make up around 0.14%. Concerning this clone itself: Its antigen is still unknown. Other DNA sequences from this sample encode an identical CDR3 as well.

The sequence derives from a young man in good health. Sequenced sample: naive CD4+ T cells sorted from blood. Subset defined: CD45RA+ positively selected.

The DNA for the CDR3 is TGCGCCAGCAGCTCAATCGGCGGGGAGCAGTACTTC. Translating gives CASSSIGGEQYF. The chain joins TRBV5-1 to TRBJ2-7, with D perhaps matching TRBD2 (5 bases). Germline V lookup: CDR1 SGHRS, CDR2 YFSETQ. The CDR3 loop spans 12 amino acids. The ends were cut back, 3 bases at V and 7 bases at J, with 11 bases in the middle.